The clone carrying this TCR beta chain was recorded many times. Primed by a sample-barcoded 5' primer and a J-beta primer mix, a second PCR proceeded for 7 to 11 cycles. TCRdb ran MiXCR on the 5' RACE reads and lists one entry per CDR3 protein. The repertoire holds 1.8 million or so distinct CDR3 sequences, with about two fifths as singletons. The sample is drawn from a study of blood T cells in healthy people across ages. The TCR sequence derives from a human donor in good health. The sequenced sample consisted of blood.

The CDR3 sequence: CASSQDQRTGHFAGYTF. The CDR3 coding sequence is TGTGCCAGCAGCCAAGATCAGAGGACAGGGCATTTCGCTGGCTACACCTTC. The V call is TRBV4-2, the J call TRBJ1-2; TRBD1 matches at 8 bases. J gave up 7 bases and V 0 bases, and 13 bases lay outside the gene matches. This CDR3 contains 17 residues. Looked up from germline, CDR1 is LGHNA and CDR2 is YNFKEQ.